The T cell receptor beta chain under discussion was sequenced for a study of blood T cell repertoires in COVID-19. Study context: Samples representing acute and convalescent COVID-19 were sourced from the United States, Italy and Spain. Sources were T cells, B-cell-depleted T cells, or PBMCs; the material itself was cDNA or gDNA.

This clone was detected many times. Per the authors' pipeline: Amplifying reference gene primers gave estimates of nucleated cell counts. Produced via immunoSEQ multiplex PCR; TCRdb's table is partial and in-frame only. The DNA was the basis for D and trimming; V, J and clone size are from that table. The top ten clones hold roughly 4.7% of a sample with fewer than 250,000 clones, more than 75% of them seen once. Per germline, CDR1 SGHTA and CDR2 FQGNSA. The CDR3 is 15 residues long. The V and J ends lost 4 bases and 0 bases, in that order; junction bases with no gene match: 4. The V call is TRBV7-2, the J call TRBJ2-7; TRBD2 matches at 9 bases. Sequencing was performed on peripheral blood. This TCR derives from a human donor in a cohort sampled during active COVID-19. In nucleotides, the CDR3 is TGTGCCAGCAGCTACTTAGCGGGAGTCTCCTACGAGCAGTACTTC. It encodes CASSYLAGVSYEQYF.